The 18 T cell receptor beta chains presented below share a single source sample, sequenced in a study of blood T cells in healthy people across ages. Then a second PCR, running roughly 7 to 11 cycles, was carried out with a sample-barcoded 5' primer and a J-beta primer mix. TCRdb used MiXCR to reprocess the 5' RACE reads, holding one entry per CDR3 protein. The top ten hold around 0.7% of the sample, which has 1 million or so distinct CDR3 sequences, roughly a quarter seen once. In addition, the sample was reused for a study of T cells of mothers and their children.

The sequenced sample consisted of blood. These receptors were obtained from a girl aged 2-9 years in good health.

The gene calls are TRBV2 and TRBJ1-2; tentatively, D is TRBD1 (6 bases). The CDR3 loop spans 13 amino acids. Trimming removed 3 bases at V and 8 bases at J, with 13 bases between. The germline V gene encodes CDR1 SNHLY and CDR2 FYNNEI. DNA for the CDR3: TGTGCCAGCAGTGATCCCCCAGGGGTCGGCTACACCTTC. Protein: CASSDPPGVGYTF.

The chain is built from TRBV29-1 and TRBJ2-5; possible D gene TRBD2, 6 bases. The last part of the DNA fits TRBJ2-7 better; the J call may be wrong. This CDR3 contains 14 residues. Germline V CDR1 and CDR2: SQVTM, ANQGSEA. The CDR3 loop reads CSAGKGRGPYEQYF. The CDR3 nucleotides are TGCAGCGCCGGTAAGGGGCGGGGTCCCTACGAGCAGTACTTC.

This clonotype was seen a handful of times. J is TRBJ2-5 and V is TRBV10-3, with D perhaps being TRBD1 or TRBD2 (6 bases each). The end of the DNA is better explained by TRBJ2-7, so the J call may be wrong. Germline loops: CDR1 ENHRY, CDR2 SYGVKD. The CDR3 sequence is 14 residues long. DNA for the CDR3: TGTGCCATCAGTGAATGGGGGGCTACCTACGAGCAGTACTTC. Amino acids: CAISEWGATYEQYF.

This clonotype was recorded a few times. This rearrangement joins TRBV7-2 to TRBJ2-3; 9 nucleotides agree with TRBD2. V lost 6 bases and J lost 4; bases outside the gene matches: 11. The V gene's germline CDR1 is SGHTA and CDR2 FQGNSA. This CDR3 comprises 16 residues. This CDR3 is CASSRLFSGGADTQYF. The CDR3 DNA reads TGTGCCAGCAGTCGCCTCTTTAGCGGGGGCGCAGATACGCAGTATTTT.

J is TRBJ2-5 and V is TRBV3-1; no clear D. Gene TRBJ2-1 matches the end of the DNA better, so the J call may be wrong. Germline CDR1 LGHDT, CDR2 YNNKEL (reference sequence). The CDR3 has 13 amino acids. CDR3 in DNA: TGTGCCAGCAGCCAAAATAGAAAGGGTGAGCAGTTCTTC. Translation gives CASSQNRKGEQFF.

A few counts support this clonotype. The chain has TRBV20-1 and TRBJ1-4; tentatively, D is TRBD1 (5 bases). The V and J ends lost 3 bases and 10 bases respectively, with 21 bases between them. Germline V gives CDR1 DFQATT, CDR2 SNEGSKA (reference sequence). This CDR3 is built from 15 residues. DNA for the CDR3: TGCAGTGCTAGTGCGGGTGGGACGGTTGATGGAAAACTGTTTTTT. As protein: CSASAGGTVDGKLFF.

This clonotype occurred a few times. This chain joins TRBV29-1 and TRBJ1-3; D gene ambiguous. The germline V and J ends were trimmed by 3 bases and 9 bases, with 9 bases remaining between them. From germline, CDR1 is SQVTM and CDR2 ANQGSEA. The CDR3 is 11 amino acids. In DNA form, the CDR3 reads TGCAGCGTTGATTCCGAGGGCACCATATATTTT. It translates to CSVDSEGTIYF.

The CDR3 region has the DNA TGTGCCACCAGCAGAGATCGGGGGGCAGGGATGGCTGGGTACCAAGAGACCCAGTACTTC. Translated: CATSRDRGAGMAGYQETQYF. This chain uses TRBV15 with TRBJ2-5, with D maybe TRBD2 (7 bases). The germline V gene encodes CDR1 LNHNV and CDR2 YYDKDF (reference sequence). V was pared by 0 bases and J by 0 bases, with 23 bases between. The CDR3 is made up of 20 amino acids. Full variable domain (rest looked up from reference TRBV15 and TRBJ2-5): DAMVIQNPRYQVTQFGKPVTLSCSQTLNHNVMYWYQQKSSQAPKLLFHYYDKDFNNEADTPDNFQSRRPNTSFCFLDIRSPGLGDTAMYLCATSRDRGAGMAGYQETQYFGPGTRLLVL.

There are a few counts of this clonotype. This chain uses TRBV24-1 with TRBJ1-5, with 9 positions matching TRBD1. CDR3 length: 14 residues. In germline, CDR1 is KGHDR, CDR2 SFDVKD. V dropped 4 bases and J dropped 8; count of bases not matched to a gene: 5. The CDR3 loop reads CATSDRDREKPQHF. Here the CDR3 DNA reads TGTGCCACCAGTGACCGGGACAGGGAAAAGCCCCAGCATTTT.

The J gene is TRBJ2-1, the V gene TRBV20-1; D ambiguous. The V and J ends lost 2 bases and 4 bases respectively, with 9 bases between them. The CDR3 has 13 residues. The germline V gene has CDR1 DFQATT and CDR2 SNEGSKA (reference sequence). The CDR3 loop is CSARYPQYNEQFF. CDR3 nucleotide sequence: TGCAGTGCTAGATATCCCCAGTACAATGAGCAGTTCTTC.

The chain combines TRBV7-9 with TRBJ1-5, with D possibly matching TRBD1 (5 bases). The CDR3 has 15 residues. The germline V and J ends were trimmed by 3 bases and 1 base, with 10 bases remaining between them. From germline, CDR1 is SEHNR and CDR2 FQNEAQ (reference sequence). This CDR3 is CASSLEGKSNQPQHF. The DNA of the CDR3 is TGTGCCAGCAGCTTGGAGGGGAAGAGCAATCAGCCCCAGCATTTT. Complete variable domain (other parts from reference TRBV7-9 and TRBJ1-5): DTGVSQNPRHKITKRGQNVTFRCDPISEHNRLYWYRQTLGQGPEFLTYFQNEAQLEKSRLLSDRFSAERPKGSFSTLEIQRTEQGDSAMYLCASSLEGKSNQPQHFGDGTRLSIL.

For this clonotype: One end of the junction is discordant with germline, which a read error may explain. The J gene is TRBJ2-7, the V gene TRBV7-9, with 9 bases aligning to TRBD1. This CDR3 comprises 14 residues. CDR1 SEHNR and CDR2 FQNEAQ come from the germline V gene (reference sequence). CDR3 sequence reads: CASSATGGTNERYF. The CDR3 DNA reads as TGTGCCAGCAGCGCGACAGGGGGGACTAACGAGCGGTACTTC. The full variable domain, in which reference TRBV7-9 and TRBJ2-7 provide the parts outside the CDR3, is DTGVSQNPRHKITKRGQNVTFRCDPISEHNRLYWYRQTLGQGPEFLTYFQNEAQLEKSRLLSDRFSAERPKGSFSTLEIQRTEQGDSAMYLCASSATGGTNERYFGPGTRLTVT.

The table lists this clonotype with a few counts. With a much larger clone just one base away, this may be a read error. The gene calls are TRBV3-1 and TRBJ1-2, with 7 positions matching TRBD1. CDR1 is LGHDT and CDR2 is YNNKEL in the germline V gene (reference sequence). V shed 3 bases and J 4 bases; nucleotides not matched to a gene: 2. The CDR3 covers 13 residues. The CDR3 nucleotides read TGTGCCAGCAGCCAGGGACAGCTCTATGGCTACACCTTC. It translates to CASSQGQLYGYTF.

This sequence joins TRBV7-9 and TRBJ1-3; 7 bases align to TRBD1. J was trimmed by 4 bases and V by 6 bases; bases with no gene match: 9. Per germline, CDR1 SEHNR and CDR2 FQNEAQ (reference sequence). CDR3 length: 15 residues. CDR3 DNA sequence: TGTGCCAGCAGGTCCGGGGACAGTACCGGAAACACCATATATTTT. This gives the protein CASRSGDSTGNTIYF.

This rearrangement joins TRBV20-1 to TRBJ2-1; 13 bases are shared with TRBD2. CDR1 is DFQATT, CDR2 SNEGSKA, per germline (reference sequence). The CDR3 runs to 15 residues. V gave up 5 bases and J gave up 5 bases; unmatched junction bases: 6. The CDR3 nucleotides are TGCAGTGCTCCCGGACTAGCGGGAGTGAACAATGAGCAGTTCTTC. The encoded protein is CSAPGLAGVNNEQFF.

This clonotype was counted a few times. The chain employs TRBV9 and TRBJ2-7; tentative D call: TRBD2 (5 bases). The J call may be in error: the DNA end matches TRBJ2-1 better. Looked up from germline, CDR1 is SGDLS and CDR2 is YYNGEE. This CDR3 comprises 14 residues. For the CDR3, the DNA is TGTGCCAGCAGCGAAGAGGGTTTTGAGGATGAGCAGTTCTTC. Protein product: CASSEEGFEDEQFF.

CDR3 coding DNA: TGTGCCAGCAGCGCTAGCTTTGGTTCCTACAATGAGCAGTTCTTC. This gives the protein CASSASFGSYNEQFF. V usage is TRBV3-1 and J usage is TRBJ2-1; a possible D gene is TRBD2 (5 bases). V was clipped by 5 bases and J by 1 base, with 12 bases between them. The CDR3 has 15 amino acids. The germline gives CDR1 LGHDT, CDR2 YNNKEL (reference sequence).

V gene TRBV24-1 combines with J gene TRBJ2-4; no clear D. Trimming removed 5 bases from V and 0 bases from J, with 7 bases in between. CDR3 length: 14 residues. Germline loops: CDR1 KGHDR, CDR2 SFDVKD. The CDR3 loop is CATSGAGAKNIQYF. The CDR3 bases are TGTGCCACCAGTGGTGCTGGAGCCAAAAACATTCAGTACTTC.